Below, 20 T cell receptor beta chains from the same sample are listed, as sequenced in a study of T cell repertoires in cytomegalovirus infection. MiXCR, applied by TCRdb to the reads, yields one record per CDR3 protein. The sample has some 700,000 distinct CDR3 sequences, 35% to 40% seen once. Source material: PBMCs. Receptor source: a human donor in good health (CMV status not recorded). Some clones in this sample may be carry-over from other donors' samples.

The CDR3 protein is CASRPTGTGYEQYF. For the CDR3, the DNA is TGCGCCAGCAGACCAACCGGGACAGGCTACGAGCAGTACTTC. The chain employs TRBV5-1 and TRBJ2-7; 8 positions match TRBD1. Germline V CDR1 and CDR2: SGHRS, YFSETQ. J lost 3 bases, V lost 5 bases, and 7 bases had no gene match. This CDR3 is built from 14 residues. Drawing the rest from reference TRBV5-1 and TRBJ2-7, the complete variable domain is KAGVTQTPRYLIKTRGQQVTLSCSPISGHRSVSWYQQTPGQGLQFLFEYFSETQRNKGNFPGRFSGRQFSNSRSEMNVSTLELGDSALYLCASRPTGTGYEQYFGPGTRLTVT.

This chain connects TRBV25-1 to TRBJ1-1; D may be TRBD1 (6 bases). The V gene's germline CDR1 is MGHDK and CDR2 SYGVNS. This CDR3 is 15 amino acids long. The V gene lost 5 bases and the J gene lost 7 bases, with 20 bases spanning the gap. CDR3 in DNA: TGTGCCAGCAGTCCTACAGGGCTTTCCTCGGTTGAAGCTTTCTTT. Amino acid sequence: CASSPTGLSSVEAFF.

This clonotype appeared many times. The V gene is TRBV7-8, the J gene TRBJ2-7; either TRBD1 or TRBD2 may supply D (6 bases each). Germline V gives CDR1 SGHVS, CDR2 FQNEAQ. The CDR3 is 14 residues long. Trimming took 7 bases from V and 4 from J, leaving 17 bases between them. The CDR3, as DNA: TGTGCCAGCAAAAGTAGCGGAGGGGGGTACGAGCAGTACTTC. As protein: CASKSSGGGYEQYF. Together with reference TRBV7-8 and TRBJ2-7, the CDR3 gives the full variable domain: GAGVSQSPRYKVAKRGQDVALRCDPISGHVSLFWYQQALGQGPEFLTYFQNEAQLDKSGLPSDRFFAERPEGSVSTLKIQRTQQEDSAVYLCASKSSGGGYEQYFGPGTRLTVT.

This clonotype was seen more than once but under ten times. CDR3 sequence (DNA): TGTGCCTGGAAGAATAACGATAGGAGGAGAGCTTTCTTT. This encodes CAWKNNDRRRAFF. The V call is TRBV30, the J call TRBJ1-1; D gene unclear. The CDR3 sequence is 13 residues long. From germline, CDR1 is GTSNPN and CDR2 SVGIG (reference sequence). V dropped 4 bases and J dropped 10 bases, with 19 bases sitting between them.

This clonotype was picked up a small number of times. The rearrangement uses TRBV4-1 and TRBJ2-1; 8 bases are shared with TRBD2. The CDR3 consists of 15 residues. The germline V gene has CDR1 MGHRA and CDR2 YSYEKL. The V and J ends lost 0 bases and 6 bases, in that order; junction bases with no gene match: 4. This chain's CDR3 is CASSQDSGTGNEQFF. The CDR3 DNA is TGCGCCAGCAGCCAAGATAGCGGGACCGGCAATGAGCAGTTCTTC.

A few counts support this clonotype. This rearrangement joins TRBV7-9 to TRBJ1-2; 7 bases align to TRBD1. This CDR3 region has 15 residues. The ends lost 5 bases at V and 0 bases at J; junction bases unmatched: 6. The germline gives CDR1 SEHNR, CDR2 FQNEAQ (reference sequence). CDR3 amino acids: CASSISGGSNYGYTF. The CDR3 DNA reads TGTGCCAGCAGCATTTCAGGGGGATCTAACTATGGCTACACCTTC.

This clonotype was counted between two and nine times. This sequence joins TRBV11-2 and TRBJ1-4, with D possibly being TRBD1 (5 bases). V gave up 3 bases and J gave up 15 bases, with 14 bases separating them. The germline V gene has CDR1 SGHAT and CDR2 FQNNGV. The CDR3 has 12 residues. CDR3 sequence (DNA): TGTGCCAGCAGCTTTCAGGGACCCCAGGTGTTTTTT. Translation: CASSFQGPQVFF.

This clonotype occurred once. The CDR3 DNA reads as TGCAGTGCTAGACAGACAGGGATACATCAGCCCCAGCATTTT. Protein product: CSARQTGIHQPQHF. The chain employs TRBV20-1 and TRBJ1-5, with 7 bases lining up with TRBD1. Trimming cost V 2 bases and J 5 bases; bases outside gene matches: 6. The CDR3 consists of 14 residues. CDR1 DFQATT and CDR2 SNEGSKA come from the germline V gene (reference sequence).

This clonotype was seen at least ten times. J is TRBJ2-7 and V is TRBV28; 9 nucleotides match TRBD1. From germline, CDR1 is MDHEN and CDR2 SYDVKM. The CDR3 covers 15 residues. With 2 bases clipped from V and 5 bases from J, the junction kept 7 bases outside the gene matches. CDR3 coding DNA: TGTGCCAGCAGTTTAGGGGGGACAGGGCTACACGAGCAGTACTTC. This translates into CASSLGGTGLHEQYF.

The chain employs TRBV7-2 and TRBJ2-1, with TRBD2 as a possible D gene (5 bases). CDR3 length: 15 amino acids. V was pared by 7 bases and J by 0 bases, with 13 bases between. CDR1 and CDR2 from the germline V gene are SGHTA and FQGNSA. The CDR3 region has the DNA TGTGCCAGCATCCTACTGACTACCTCCTACAATGAGCAGTTCTTC. Residues: CASILLTTSYNEQFF.

In its sample, this clonotype was seen many times. The chain links TRBV12-3 or TRBV12-4 to TRBJ2-3; TRBD2 matches at 7 bases. This CDR3 spans 17 amino acids. J lost 1 base, V lost 7 bases, and 14 bases had no gene match. CDR3 DNA: TGTGCCAGCACCCTCCTCCGGGGGGATTCAGGCACAGATACGCAGTATTTT. Translated: CASTLLRGDSGTDTQYF.

V and J are TRBV12-3 or TRBV12-4 and TRBJ1-4, with D perhaps TRBD1 (5 bases). V lost 7 bases, J lost 4 bases, and 16 bases lay in between. This CDR3 has 15 amino acids. CDR3 sequence reads: CASTTSGENNEKLFF. The CDR3 region has the DNA TGTGCCAGCACCACCTCGGGGGAGAATAATGAAAAACTGTTTTTT.

The chain carries TRBV28 and TRBJ2-3; D unresolved. The CDR3 contains 14 residues. Germline CDR1 and CDR2: MDHEN and SYDVKM. Deletions cut 8 bases from V and 0 bases from J, with 12 bases between. CDR3 sequence reads: CASQFASSTDTQYF. As DNA, the CDR3 is TGTGCCAGCCAGTTTGCCAGTAGCACAGATACGCAGTATTTT.

The V and J genes are TRBV11-2 and TRBJ2-7, with D perhaps assigned TRBD1 or TRBD2 (5 bases each). Germline V gene lookup returns CDR1 SGHAT and CDR2 FQNNGV. The V end lost 8 bases, the J end lost 2 bases, and 19 bases lay between the germline ends. CDR3 size: 15 residues. The CDR3 DNA reads as TGTGCCAGCGCAAACCAGCTGGGACCTCCCTACGAGCAGTACTTC. Translation gives CASANQLGPPYEQYF.

The V call is TRBV6-1, the J call TRBJ2-1, with D maybe TRBD2 (6 bases). V was trimmed by 5 bases and J by 10 bases, leaving 12 bases between them. CDR1 is MNHNS and CDR2 is SASEGT in the germline V gene. This CDR3 contains 12 residues. Written as DNA, the CDR3 is TGTGCCAGCAGTCAAAGGAGGGCAGAGCAGTTCTTC. It translates to CASSQRRAEQFF.

This clonotype appeared a few times. J is TRBJ1-1 and V is TRBV7-3; TRBD1 is a possible D gene (6 bases). The V gene's germline CDR1 is SGHTA and CDR2 FQGTGA. Trimming stripped 5 bases from V and 1 base from J, with 17 bases between. This CDR3 has 16 residues. As DNA, the CDR3 is TGTGCCAGCAGCCCGGAGTACAGGGCTGGGAACACTGAAGCTTTCTTT. This gives the protein CASSPEYRAGNTEAFF.

The chain couples TRBV24-1 to TRBJ2-2, with D perhaps matching TRBD2 (6 bases). This CDR3 contains 15 residues. Trimming took 8 bases from V and 10 from J, leaving 22 bases between them. CDR1 and CDR2 (germline): KGHDR, SFDVKD. The CDR3 DNA is TGTGCCACCAAAAGCGGGCAGGCCGGAGGGGCGGAGCTGTTTTTT. It encodes CATKSGQAGGAELFF.

This clonotype was seen only a few times. The J gene is TRBJ2-1, the V gene TRBV20-1, with 7 bases matching TRBD2. Per germline, CDR1 DFQATT and CDR2 SNEGSKA (reference sequence). There are 15 residues in the CDR3. After removal of 3 bases from V and 8 bases from J, the junction contained 13 bases not matched to a gene. The CDR3, as DNA: TGCAGTGCTAGGGTACCCGTGGGAGGGTGGGATGAGCAGTTCTTC. It encodes CSARVPVGGWDEQFF.

The rearrangement links TRBV19 to TRBJ1-5, with 9 nucleotides matching TRBD1. With 7 bases clipped from V and 2 bases from J, the junction kept 15 bases outside the gene matches. The CDR3 is 18 residues long. Germline lookup yields CDR1 LNHDA and CDR2 SQIVND (reference sequence). The CDR3 coding sequence is TGTGCCAGTACTCTTACGGACAGGGGCGGTTTGGGCAATCAGCCCCAGCATTTT. Its translation: CASTLTDRGGLGNQPQHF.

This chain's CDR3 is CASSLAERTASFTYEQYF. The CDR3 DNA is TGTGCCAGCAGCTTAGCTGAGCGGACAGCTTCTTTTACTTACGAGCAGTACTTC. The chain carries TRBV7-8 and TRBJ2-7, with D possibly matching TRBD1 (6 bases). CDR3 size: 18 residues. Germline lookup yields CDR1 SGHVS and CDR2 FQNEAQ. V lost 0 bases and J 4 bases, leaving 22 bases between the germline ends.